A selection of T cell receptor beta chains follows, all from one sample in a study of T cells after yellow fever vaccination. TCRdb processed the 5' RACE reads anew with MiXCR; each CDR3 protein has one entry. The sample consists of approximately 350,000 distinct CDR3 sequences, 9.5% to 13% of them appearing once. The input for sequencing was PBMCs, taken on the day of the first yellow fever vaccination. Receptors were obtained from a man aged 18 to 29 who received the YFV17D yellow fever vaccine. The CDR3 runs from the conserved cysteine through the conserved F or W. Each record gives: clone size, J gene, D gene, V gene, CDR3 protein, CDR3 DNA. A D gene is named only where the DNA matches it firmly. The size field is filled for only some rows; it gives once, few, many or a size class.

size: few; J: TRBJ2-1; D: .; V: TRBV6-1; CDR3: CASIAGTHPNNEQFF; DNA: TGTGCCAGCATCGCCGGGACCCACCCCAACAATGAGCAGTTCTTC
size: many; J: TRBJ2-1; D: TRBD1; V: TRBV28; CDR3: CASSPGTGDANEQFF; DNA: TGTGCCAGCAGTCCCGGGACAGGGGACGCCAATGAGCAGTTCTTC
size: .; J: TRBJ1-1; D: TRBD1; V: TRBV4-2; CDR3: CASSPQGAASTEAFF; DNA: TGTGCCAGCAGCCCACAGGGGGCTGCGTCCACTGAAGCTTTCTTT
size: .; J: TRBJ2-2; D: .; V: TRBV7-9; CDR3: CASSSTVNTGELFF; DNA: TGTGCCAGCAGCTCGACAGTGAACACCGGGGAGCTGTTTTTT
size: few; J: TRBJ2-4; D: .; V: TRBV15; CDR3: CATSRDNPGAKNIQYF; DNA: TGTGCCACCAGCAGAGATAACCCGGGGGCCAAAAACATTCAGTACTTC
size: .; J: TRBJ2-1; D: .; V: TRBV15; CDR3: CATSRDLHDEQFF; DNA: TGTGCCACCAGCAGAGATCTTCACGATGAGCAGTTCTTC
size: few; J: TRBJ2-1; D: TRBD2; V: TRBV7-3; CDR3: CASSKHIAGGSAEQFF; DNA: TGTGCCAGCAGCAAACATATAGCGGGGGGTTCGGCTGAGCAGTTCTTC
size: .; J: TRBJ1-1; D: .; V: TRBV2; CDR3: CASSEQGVHTEAFF; DNA: TGTGCCAGCAGTGAACAGGGAGTACACACTGAAGCTTTCTTT
size: once; J: TRBJ2-1; D: TRBD2; V: TRBV30; CDR3: CAWTGGANEQLF; DNA: TGTGCCTGGACCGGGGGGGCCAATGAGCAGCTCTTC
size: many; J: TRBJ2-3; D: .; V: TRBV5-1; CDR3: CASSLTSTDTQYF; DNA: TGTGCCAGCAGTTTGACTAGCACAGATACGCAGTATTTT
size: few; J: TRBJ1-6; D: TRBD1; V: TRBV7-9; CDR3: CASSSKGADNSPLHF; DNA: TGTGCCAGCAGCTCAAAGGGGGCCGATAATTCACCCCTCCACTTT
size: few; J: TRBJ2-7; D: .; V: TRBV18; CDR3: CASQGGESSHEQYF; DNA: TGTGCCAGCCAGGGGGGGGAATCTTCCCACGAGCAGTACTTC
size: few; J: TRBJ2-1; D: .; V: TRBV11-1; CDR3: CASNLFRGLPSSYNEQFF; DNA: TGTGCCAGCAACCTATTCAGGGGTCTTCCGAGCTCCTACAATGAGCAGTTCTTC
size: .; J: TRBJ1-5; D: .; V: TRBV14; CDR3: CASSQVLGWQPQHF; DNA: TGTGCCAGCAGCCAAGTTTTGGGGTGGCAGCCCCAGCATTTT
size: .; J: TRBJ2-6; D: .; V: TRBV20-1; CDR3: CSASRDGSSGANVLTF; DNA: TGCAGTGCCTCTAGGGACGGGAGCTCTGGGGCCAACGTCCTGACTTTC
size: few; J: TRBJ2-7; D: .; V: TRBV7-6; CDR3: CASRLESSYEQYF; DNA: TGTGCCAGCAGACTGGAGAGCTCCTACGAGCAGTACTTC
size: many; J: TRBJ1-1; D: .; V: TRBV5-1; CDR3: CASSLGEGEATEAFF; DNA: TGCGCCAGCAGCTTGGGGGAAGGAGAAGCCACTGAAGCTTTCTTT
size: few; J: TRBJ2-2; D: .; V: TRBV5-4; CDR3: CASSLGSPGGTGELFF; DNA: TGTGCCAGCAGCTTGGGGTCCCCCGGAGGCACCGGGGAGCTGTTTTTT
size: few; J: TRBJ1-6; D: TRBD1; V: TRBV18; CDR3: CASSPLDQGALSPLHF; DNA: TGTGCCAGCTCACCGCTAGACCAGGGGGCTCTTTCACCCCTCCACTTT
size: .; J: TRBJ2-5; D: .; V: TRBV20-1; CDR3: CSVSQVQETQYF; DNA: TGCAGTGTCAGTCAGGTCCAAGAGACCCAGTACTTC
size: few; J: TRBJ1-2; D: .; V: TRBV4-3; CDR3: CASSYSAGGGGNGYTF; DNA: TGCGCCAGCAGTTACAGCGCCGGAGGTGGAGGGAATGGCTACACCTTC
size: many; J: TRBJ2-7; D: TRBD1; V: TRBV5-1; CDR3: CASSWTGTGPYEQYF; DNA: TGCGCCAGCAGCTGGACCGGGACAGGGCCCTACGAGCAGTACTTC
size: many; J: TRBJ2-3; D: .; V: TRBV29-1; CDR3: CSVNRGGAATDTQYF; DNA: TGCAGCGTTAACCGAGGGGGGGCGGCGACAGATACGCAGTATTTT